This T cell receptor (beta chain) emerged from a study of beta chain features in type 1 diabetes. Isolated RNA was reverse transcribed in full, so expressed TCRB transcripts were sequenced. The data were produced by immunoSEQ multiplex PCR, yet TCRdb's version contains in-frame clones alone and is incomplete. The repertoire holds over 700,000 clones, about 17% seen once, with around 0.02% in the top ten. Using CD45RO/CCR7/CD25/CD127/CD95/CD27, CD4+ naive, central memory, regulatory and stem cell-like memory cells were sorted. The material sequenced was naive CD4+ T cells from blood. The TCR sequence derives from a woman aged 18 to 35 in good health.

The CDR3 bases are TGTGCCAGCAGCTTAGTTCAGGGGTCGAGCTACACCTTC. Its translation: CASSLVQGSSYTF. The chain has TRBV7-9 and TRBJ1-2; possible D gene TRBD1, 6 bases. Germline V gives CDR1 SEHNR, CDR2 FQNEAQ (reference sequence). V was trimmed by 1 base and J by 9 bases, leaving 12 bases between them. CDR3 length equals 13 residues.